Below, 30 T cell receptor beta chains from the same sample are listed, as sequenced in a study of blood T cell repertoires in COVID-19. This table comes from immunoSEQ multiplex PCR, and its TCRdb copy is limited to in-frame clones, with some not included. Among under 140,000 clones listed, almost 80% were seen once. The sequenced sample was peripheral blood. The receptor set was obtained from a woman older than 75 with active or convalescent COVID-19.

The rearrangement uses TRBV19 and TRBJ2-1; no clear D. V was trimmed by 7 bases and J by 9 bases, leaving 16 bases between them. The CDR3 runs to 13 residues. CDR1 LNHDA and CDR2 SQIVND come from the germline V gene (reference sequence). The CDR3 DNA follows: TGTGCCAGTACCCCCGAGGCTAATCTTGAGCAGTTCTTC. Its translation is CASTPEANLEQFF.

The rearrangement joins TRBV7-9 to TRBJ2-1, with a weak D call TRBD2 (6 bases). The CDR3 sequence is 13 residues long. V shed 7 bases and J shed 4 bases, with 11 bases lying between them. Germline CDR1 and CDR2: SEHNR and FQNEAQ (reference sequence). The CDR3 region has the DNA TGTGCCAGCACCTCAGGAGGGTACAATGAGCAGTTCTTC. Amino acids: CASTSGGYNEQFF. The full variable domain, rest sourced from reference TRBV7-9 and TRBJ2-1, is DTGVSQNPRHKITKRGQNVTFRCDPISEHNRLYWYRQTLGQGPEFLTYFQNEAQLEKSRLLSDRFSAERPKGSFSTLEIQRTEQGDSAMYLCASTSGGYNEQFFGPGTRLTVL.

This sequence joins TRBV6-5 and TRBJ1-5; no firm D call. CDR1 and CDR2 (germline): MNHEY, SVGAGI. The CDR3 is 13 amino acids. The V gene lost 11 bases and the J gene lost 6 bases, with 17 bases spanning the gap. CDR3 in amino acids: CARPRRAAQPQHF. The CDR3 DNA follows: TGTGCCCGCCCCCGGAGGGCGGCTCAGCCCCAGCATTTT.

The chain is built from TRBV18 and TRBJ2-1, with TRBD2 identical over 9 bases. V gave up 3 bases and J gave up 4 bases; unmatched junction bases: 4. The CDR3 sequence is 15 residues long. CDR1 is KGHSH and CDR2 is LQKENI in the germline V gene. CDR3 amino acids: CASSPTSGPYNEQFF. Written as DNA, the CDR3 is TGTGCCAGCTCACCTACTAGCGGGCCTTACAATGAGCAGTTCTTC.

For the CDR3, the DNA is TGTGCCAGCAGCCAAGTCGGGCCTAGCGGATCCTACGAGCAGTACTTC. Its protein is CASSQVGPSGSYEQYF. The chain has TRBV3-1 (or the pseudogene TRBV3-2) and TRBJ2-7, with TRBD2 matching over 7 bases. The germline CDR1 and CDR2 sequences are LGHDT and YNNKEL (reference sequence). J gave up 1 base and V 1 base, and 7 bases lay outside the gene matches. CDR3 length: 16 amino acids.

The chain combines TRBV4-3 with TRBJ2-1; perhaps TRBD2 as D (5 bases). The CDR3 is made up of 15 amino acids. CDR1 is LGHNA, CDR2 YSLEER, per germline. Trimming shortened V by 1 base and J by 4 bases, and 11 bases separated the two germline ends. CDR3 bases: TGCGCCAGCAGCCAAGGAAACGGGATGTACAATGAGCAGTTCTTC. Amino acids: CASSQGNGMYNEQFF.

The chain couples TRBV19 to TRBJ2-3; the match to TRBD1 covers 10 bases. The J segment lost 4 bases and the V segment lost 4 bases, leaving 2 bases of the junction unmatched. CDR3 length equals 14 residues. Germline V gene lookup returns CDR1 LNHDA and CDR2 SQIVND (reference sequence). CDR3 nucleotides: TGTGCCAGTAGTAGACAGGGGGCGTCAGATACGCAGTATTTT. Amino acids: CASSRQGASDTQYF.

The gene calls are TRBV2 and TRBJ1-4, with 10 nucleotides matching TRBD1. V lost 4 bases and J lost 8; bases outside the gene matches: 10. The CDR3 has 16 residues. From germline, CDR1 is SNHLY and CDR2 FYNNEI. CDR3 loop: CASSGLSRTGGEKLFF. The CDR3, as DNA: TGTGCCAGCAGTGGTTTGAGTAGGACAGGGGGGGAAAAACTGTTTTTT.

V is TRBV2 and J is TRBJ2-5, with 8 bases lining up with TRBD2. Germline-derived CDR1 and CDR2 are SNHLY and FYNNEI. The CDR3 extends over 16 amino acids. The V segment lost 5 bases and the J segment 1 base; nucleotides outside the gene matches: 9. CDR3 amino acids: CASSHRKTSGQETQYF. CDR3 sequence (DNA): TGTGCCAGCAGTCACAGGAAAACTAGCGGCCAAGAGACCCAGTACTTC.

This clone was found a few times. V and J are TRBV5-1 and TRBJ1-1; 7 bases are a match to TRBD1. The germline gives CDR1 SGHRS, CDR2 YFSETQ. V trimming: 0 bases; J trimming: 1 base; junction bases outside the gene matches: 6. The CDR3 spans 16 residues. CDR3 DNA: TGCGCCAGCAGCTTGGTGGCGACAGGGAAGAACACTGAAGCTTTCTTT. Protein sequence: CASSLVATGKNTEAFF.

V usage is TRBV2 and J usage is TRBJ1-1, with D perhaps matching TRBD1 (6 bases). The CDR3 is 13 residues long. V dropped 5 bases and J dropped 1 base, with 8 bases sitting between them. From germline, CDR1 is SNHLY and CDR2 FYNNEI. For the CDR3, the DNA is TGTGCCAGCAGTTTGGGACAGAACACTGAAGCTTTCTTT. It encodes CASSLGQNTEAFF. The whole variable domain, remainder taken from reference TRBV2 and TRBJ1-1, is EPEVTQTPSHQVTQMGQEVILRCVPISNHLYFYWYRQILGQKVEFLVSFYNNEISEKSEIFDDQFSVERPDGSNFTLKIRSTKLEDSAMYFCASSLGQNTEAFFGQGTRLTVV.

This chain links TRBV30 with TRBJ1-6; possibly TRBD1 for D (6 bases). V was trimmed by 3 bases and J by 3 bases, leaving 21 bases between them. Germline CDR1 is GTSNPN and CDR2 is SVGIG (reference sequence). CDR3 size: 18 residues. The CDR3 nucleotides are TGTGCCTGGAGCAAAGTTAGCGGGGGGCACTTCTATAATTCACCCCTCCACTTT. Encoded protein: CAWSKVSGGHFYNSPLHF.

This chain joins TRBV15 and TRBJ2-3; 7 positions agree with TRBD1. The V gene's germline CDR1 is LNHNV and CDR2 YYDKDF (reference sequence). V lost 3 bases, J lost 7 bases, and 4 bases stayed unmatched. The CDR3 extends over 13 amino acids. CDR3 residues: CATSSQTGNTQYF. The CDR3 coding sequence is TGTGCCACCAGCAGTCAGACAGGGAATACGCAGTATTTT.

The rearrangement uses TRBV14 and TRBJ2-1; 8 bases line up with TRBD1. Trimming at V came to 6 bases and at J to 4 bases, leaving 8 bases not matched to a gene. Germline V lookup: CDR1 SGHDN, CDR2 FVKESK. This CDR3 comprises 15 residues. The CDR3 DNA reads as TGTGCCAGCAGGGAGGAGGGGACAGGATACAATGAGCAGTTCTTC. Its protein is CASREEGTGYNEQFF.

This chain links TRBV5-5 with TRBJ2-3; TRBD2 aligns across 10 bases. V lost 4 bases and J lost 6; bases outside the gene matches: 17. Looked up from germline, CDR1 is SGHKS and CDR2 is YYEKEE (reference sequence). CDR3 length: 18 residues. CDR3 in DNA: TGTGCCAGCAGCCTTATCCCTAGCGGGAGAACCCCTCGCGATACGCAGTATTTT. It encodes CASSLIPSGRTPRDTQYF.

V gene TRBV18 combines with J gene TRBJ2-2; D is possibly TRBD1 (6 bases). This CDR3 has 15 residues. Trimming shortened V by 6 bases and J by 4 bases, and 15 bases separated the two germline ends. Looked up from germline, CDR1 is KGHSH and CDR2 is LQKENI. The CDR3: CASSQQGVGTGELFF. The CDR3 coding sequence is TGTGCCAGCTCGCAACAGGGCGTGGGCACCGGGGAGCTGTTTTTT.

The rearrangement links TRBV5-1 to TRBJ2-7, with 14 nucleotides matching TRBD2. V was clipped by 8 bases and J by 4 bases; unmatched bases: 14. The CDR3 is 17 residues long. Per germline, CDR1 SGHRS and CDR2 YFSETQ. The DNA for the CDR3 is TGCGCCAGTCAAGAGTCCCCGGGACTAGCGGGAGCTTACGAGCAGTACTTC. Residues: CASQESPGLAGAYEQYF.

The chain couples TRBV29-1 to TRBJ2-7, with D tentatively TRBD1 (5 bases). Between the trimmed V and J ends, which lost 6 bases and 1 base, there was a span of 7 bases. This CDR3 comprises 11 residues. CDR1 is SQVTM, CDR2 ANQGSEA, per germline. CDR3 amino acids: CSVAGSYEQYF. The CDR3 nucleotides read TGCAGCGTAGCAGGGTCCTACGAGCAGTACTTC.

The CDR3 DNA reads as TGTGCCAGCAGCTTTAGACAGGAGTACACTGAAGCTTTCTTT. Translation gives CASSFRQEYTEAFF. The chain joins TRBV7-2 to TRBJ1-1; perhaps TRBD1 as D (6 bases). Germline CDR1 is SGHTA and CDR2 is FQGNSA. The V end lost 3 bases, the J end lost 3 bases, and 11 bases lay between the germline ends. The CDR3 sequence is 14 residues long.

The chain recombines TRBV19 with TRBJ1-4, with 7 nucleotides matching TRBD1. Per the germline V gene, CDR1 is LNHDA and CDR2 is SQIVND (reference sequence). The CDR3 has 15 residues. The junction had 8 bases not matched to a gene; V was cut back by 5 bases and J by 5 bases. The CDR3 DNA follows: TGTGCCAGTAGTGGTCTCGGGACAGAAAATGAAAAACTGTTTTTT. Encoded protein: CASSGLGTENEKLFF.

The chain employs TRBV18 and TRBJ2-5; D gene ambiguous. Per germline, CDR1 KGHSH and CDR2 LQKENI. The CDR3 sequence is 12 residues long. V was trimmed by 0 bases and J by 5 bases, leaving 4 bases between them. In DNA form, the CDR3 reads TGTGCCAGCTCACCACCTGCGGAGACCCAGTACTTC. This sequence encodes CASSPPAETQYF.

This chain connects TRBV15 to TRBJ2-3, with TRBD2 as a possible D gene (5 bases). Germline values: CDR1 LNHNV, CDR2 YYDKDF (reference sequence). This CDR3 region has 15 residues. V lost 0 bases and J lost 8, with 15 bases in between. CDR3 protein: CATSRDRGVPGTQYF. CDR3 nucleotides: TGTGCCACCAGCAGAGATCGGGGAGTCCCCGGTACGCAGTATTTT.

The V gene is TRBV7-2, the J gene TRBJ1-3; D perhaps matches TRBD1 (6 bases). CDR1 SGHTA and CDR2 FQGNSA come from the germline V gene. The ends were cut back, 5 bases at V and 3 bases at J, with 11 bases in the middle. This CDR3 is built from 14 residues. Written as DNA, the CDR3 is TGTGCCAGCAGCATCACAGGGATTGGAAACACCATATATTTT. Amino acid sequence: CASSITGIGNTIYF.

Comment on this clone: At one of its ends the junction is not consistent with the germline gene, which may arise from a read error. Other DNA sequences in this specimen translate into the identical CDR3. The chain is built from TRBV7-2 and TRBJ1-1; TRBD1 matches at 8 bases. CDR1 is SGHTA and CDR2 is FQGNSA in the germline V gene. CDR3 length: 14 amino acids. CDR3 residues: CASSLDRGTTEAFF. The CDR3 region has the DNA TGTGCCAGCAGTTTAGACAGGGGAACTACTGAAGCTTTCTTT.

This clone has a single count. The CDR3 spells CASSEASGRDYNEQFF. CDR3 sequence (DNA): TGCGCCAGCAGTGAGGCTAGCGGGAGGGATTACAATGAGCAGTTCTTC. The chain combines TRBV10-1 with TRBJ2-1, with TRBD2 identical over 12 bases. The length of the CDR3 is 16 residues. Germline assignment: CDR1 WNHNN and CDR2 SYGVQD (reference sequence). Losses at the gene ends were 2 bases for V and 4 bases for J; bases not matched to a gene: 3.

The rearrangement joins TRBV18 to TRBJ1-3, with TRBD1 matching 8 bases. Looked up from germline, CDR1 is KGHSH and CDR2 is LQKENI. J lost 2 bases, V lost 3 bases, and 3 bases had no gene match. The CDR3 has 15 residues. DNA of the CDR3: TGTGCCAGCTCACCCCAGGGGGCGGCTGGAAACACCATATATTTT. Its translation: CASSPQGAAGNTIYF.

This chain joins TRBV11-2 and TRBJ2-2, with 9 positions matching TRBD2. The J segment lost 5 bases and the V segment lost 3 bases, leaving 4 bases of the junction unmatched. There are 15 residues in the CDR3. Germline assignment: CDR1 SGHAT and CDR2 FQNNGV. The CDR3 coding sequence is TGTGCCAGCAGCTTGTCTCTAGCGGGAACCGGGGAGCTGTTTTTT. Protein sequence: CASSLSLAGTGELFF.

A few counts support this clone. This rearrangement joins TRBV5-1 to TRBJ1-2, with D possibly matching TRBD1 (6 bases). V gave up 0 bases and J gave up 7 bases, with 16 bases separating them. The germline V gene has CDR1 SGHRS and CDR2 YFSETQ. The length of the CDR3 is 15 residues. The CDR3 loop reads CASSLAGGRSSGYTF. The CDR3 region has the DNA TGCGCCAGCAGCTTGGCGGGGGGGCGATCTAGTGGCTACACCTTC.

This clone was seen only once. The chain couples TRBV7-8 to TRBJ1-2; D gene unclear. Trimming stripped 5 bases from V and 2 bases from J, with 9 bases between. The CDR3 runs to 13 residues. The germline gives CDR1 SGHVS, CDR2 FQNEAQ. CDR3 in DNA: TGTGCCAGCAGCCGAACACCCAACTATGGCTACACCTTC. This sequence encodes CASSRTPNYGYTF.

This clone has only a few counts. The chain combines TRBV9 with TRBJ2-6; D is possibly TRBD2 (5 bases). The CDR3 has 13 residues. V shed 7 bases and J shed 2 bases, with 7 bases lying between them. Looked up from germline, CDR1 is SGDLS and CDR2 is YYNGEE. CDR3 bases: TGTGCCAGCGGACTTGCTGGGGCCAACGTCCTGACTTTC. It is translated as CASGLAGANVLTF.